These T cell receptor beta chains were read from a single sample in a study of T cell changes during pregnancy in multiple sclerosis. Here immunoSEQ multiplex PCR was the method, and the copy in TCRdb shows in-frame clones only, minus some. Counted here are over 90,000 clones, roughly 92% occurring once; the ten biggest clones make up roughly 0.88%. The sequences come from peripheral blood, collected after pregnancy. The receptors here all came from a female donor with multiple sclerosis, enrolled in a pregnancy study. CDR3s include the opening cysteine and the closing phenylalanine or tryptophan. Fields, in order: J gene, clone size, V gene, CDR3 protein. Size values are once, few and many counts, or a class for expanded clones, and some rows have none.

j_gene: TRBJ1-5
abundance: NA
v_gene: TRBV19
CDR3aa: CASSLPGARGNGQPQHF

j_gene: TRBJ1-2
abundance: NA
v_gene: TRBV9
CDR3aa: CASSQGRETFYGYTF

j_gene: TRBJ2-7
abundance: NA
v_gene: TRBV9
CDR3aa: CASSVGTSGYEQYF

j_gene: TRBJ1-5
abundance: NA
v_gene: TRBV25-1
CDR3aa: CASSEGAGGYQPQHF

j_gene: TRBJ2-1
abundance: NA
v_gene: TRBV19
CDR3aa: CASSTNQGGEQFF

j_gene: TRBJ1-4
abundance: NA
v_gene: TRBV7-8
CDR3aa: CASSRMRGNNEKLFF

j_gene: TRBJ1-6
abundance: NA
v_gene: TRBV30
CDR3aa: CAWPTTPGTGGRCSPLHF

j_gene: TRBJ1-1
abundance: once
v_gene: TRBV9
CDR3aa: CASSHGGENTEAFF

j_gene: TRBJ2-1
abundance: NA
v_gene: TRBV9
CDR3aa: CASSKGTSGNYNEQFF

j_gene: TRBJ2-7
abundance: NA
v_gene: TRBV28
CDR3aa: CASSFYAAGGDSGRALEQYF

j_gene: TRBJ2-5
abundance: NA
v_gene: TRBV5-1
CDR3aa: CASSLNLAGGQETQYF

j_gene: TRBJ1-1
abundance: few
v_gene: TRBV5-1
CDR3aa: CASSTSAGNTEAFF

j_gene: TRBJ1-4
abundance: NA
v_gene: TRBV28
CDR3aa: CASALTGHTREKLFF

j_gene: TRBJ1-3
abundance: NA
v_gene: TRBV21-1
CDR3aa: CASSKAQTGANPSTGNTIYF

j_gene: TRBJ2-7
abundance: NA
v_gene: TRBV7-4
CDR3aa: CGPRKVLTYEQYF

j_gene: TRBJ1-1
abundance: NA
v_gene: TRBV7-9
CDR3aa: CASSPQGGNTEAFF

j_gene: TRBJ1-6
abundance: NA
v_gene: TRBV2
CDR3aa: CASLQLPYNSPLHF

j_gene: TRBJ1-4
abundance: NA
v_gene: TRBV5-1
CDR3aa: CASSLGIGTGNEKLFF

j_gene: TRBJ2-7
abundance: NA
v_gene: TRBV5-1
CDR3aa: CASSRGQGLSYEQYF

j_gene: TRBJ2-7
abundance: NA
v_gene: TRBV7-9
CDR3aa: CASSLASQVVYEQYF